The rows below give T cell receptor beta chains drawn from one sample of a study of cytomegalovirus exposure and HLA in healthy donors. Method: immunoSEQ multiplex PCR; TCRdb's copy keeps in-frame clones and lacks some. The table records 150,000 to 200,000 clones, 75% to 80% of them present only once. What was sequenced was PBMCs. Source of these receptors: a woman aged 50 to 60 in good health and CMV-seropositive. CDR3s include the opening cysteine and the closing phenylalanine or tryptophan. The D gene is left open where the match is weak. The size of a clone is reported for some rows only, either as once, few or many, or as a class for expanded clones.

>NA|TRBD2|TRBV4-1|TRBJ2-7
CASSPRTSGYEQYF
TGCGCCAGCAGCCCCCGGACTAGCGGCTACGAGCAGTACTTC
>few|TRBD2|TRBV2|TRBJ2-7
CASSESLAGGYEQYF
TGTGCCAGCAGTGAAAGCCTAGCGGGAGGGTACGAGCAGTACTTC
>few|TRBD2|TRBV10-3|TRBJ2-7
CAISKREGLKYEQYF
TGTGCCATCAGTAAGCGGGAGGGCCTTAAGTACGAGCAGTACTTC
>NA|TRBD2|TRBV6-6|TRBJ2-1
CASSWTSGGNNEQFF
TGTGCCAGCAGTTGGACTAGCGGGGGGAATAATGAGCAGTTCTTC
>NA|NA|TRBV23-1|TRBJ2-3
CASSQSWQGTDTQYF
TGCGCCAGCAGTCAATCGTGGCAGGGGACAGATACGCAGTATTTT
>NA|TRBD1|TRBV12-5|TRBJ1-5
CASKGTGWYQPQHF
TGTGCTAGTAAAGGGACAGGGTGGTATCAGCCCCAGCATTTT
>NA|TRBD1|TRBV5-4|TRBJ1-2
CASRGDSYGYTF
TGTGCCAGCAGGGGGGACAGCTATGGCTACACCTTC
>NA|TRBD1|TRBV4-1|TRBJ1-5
CASSQAGGSNQPQHF
TGCGCCAGCAGCCAAGCAGGGGGAAGCAATCAGCCCCAGCATTTT
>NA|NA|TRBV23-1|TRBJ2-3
CASNAGVVGTDTQYF
TGCGCCAGCAATGCCGGGGTAGTGGGCACAGATACGCAGTATTTT
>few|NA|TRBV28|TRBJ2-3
CASRATGAGDTQYF
TGTGCCAGCAGAGCTACAGGGGCGGGGGATACGCAGTATTTT
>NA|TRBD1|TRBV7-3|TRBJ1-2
CASSARGEGGYTF
TGTGCCAGCAGCGCCAGGGGGGAAGGTGGCTACACCTTC
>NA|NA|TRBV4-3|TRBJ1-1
CASSQEVGGHLNTEAFF
TGCGCCAGCAGCCAAGAGGTGGGAGGGCATTTGAACACTGAAGCTTTCTTT
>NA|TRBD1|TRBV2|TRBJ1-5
CASSGQGDQPQHF
TGTGCCAGCAGTGGACAGGGGGATCAGCCCCAGCATTTT
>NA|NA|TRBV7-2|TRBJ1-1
CASRVGGVTEAFF
TGTGCCAGCAGGGTAGGGGGGGTAACTGAAGCTTTCTTT
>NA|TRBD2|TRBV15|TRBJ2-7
CATSRDRGERFYEQYF
TGTGCCACCAGCAGAGATCGGGGGGAGAGGTTCTACGAGCAGTACTTC
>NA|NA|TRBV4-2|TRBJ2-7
CASSQEVTGITSYEQYF
TGTGCCAGCAGCCAAGAGGTGACGGGTATAACCTCCTACGAGCAGTACTTC
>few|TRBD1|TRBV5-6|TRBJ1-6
CASSLDRGHSPLHF
TGTGCCAGCAGCCTCGACAGGGGCCATTCACCCCTCCACTTT
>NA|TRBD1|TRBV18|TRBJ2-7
CASLKTGTGVYEQYF
TGTGCCAGCTTAAAGACCGGGACAGGGGTTTACGAGCAGTACTTC
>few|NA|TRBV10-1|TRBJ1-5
CASSEGGIGQPQHF
TGCGCCAGCAGTGAGGGCGGGATAGGGCAGCCCCAGCATTTT
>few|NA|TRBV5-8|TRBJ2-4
CASSLGGGIGNIQYF
TGTGCCAGCAGCTTGGGTGGAGGGATCGGAAACATTCAGTACTTC
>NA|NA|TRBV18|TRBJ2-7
CASSPTDSYEQYF
TGTGCCAGCTCACCGACAGATTCCTACGAGCAGTACTTC
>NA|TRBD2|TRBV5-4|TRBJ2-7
CASSLLGGTYEQYF
TGTGCCAGCAGCTTACTCGGGGGGACCTACGAGCAGTACTTC
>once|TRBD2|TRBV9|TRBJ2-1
CASSVGPSGGNEQFF
TGTGCCAGCAGCGTAGGCCCTAGCGGGGGCAATGAGCAGTTCTTC
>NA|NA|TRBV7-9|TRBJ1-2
CASSFNGVRLKSYTF
TGTGCCAGCAGCTTTAACGGAGTACGACTAAAAAGCTACACCTTC
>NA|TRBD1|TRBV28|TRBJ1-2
CASSSTGSDYGYTF
TGTGCCAGCAGTTCGACAGGGTCTGACTATGGCTACACCTTC
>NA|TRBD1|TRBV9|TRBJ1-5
CASSATGLEQPQHF
TGTGCCAGCAGCGCGACAGGGTTAGAACAGCCCCAGCATTTT
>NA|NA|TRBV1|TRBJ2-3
CTSSLVHGRETSGTDTQYF
TGCACCAGCAGCCTCGTCCACGGGCGGGAGACTAGCGGGACAGATACGCAGTATTTT
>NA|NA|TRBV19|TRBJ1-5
CASSMGMTGDNQPQHF
TGTGCCAGTAGTATGGGTATGACAGGAGACAATCAGCCCCAGCATTTT
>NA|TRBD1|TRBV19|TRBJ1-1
CASTRGTGITSTEAFF
TGTGCCAGTACCAGGGGGACGGGAATTACTAGCACTGAAGCTTTCTTT
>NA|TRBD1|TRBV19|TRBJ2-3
CASAGQGTDTQYF
TGTGCCAGTGCGGGACAGGGAACAGATACGCAGTATTTT
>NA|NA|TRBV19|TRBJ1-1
CASSPSRGGGGTEAFF
TGTGCCAGTAGTCCAAGCCGGGGGGGCGGAGGCACTGAAGCTTTCTTT
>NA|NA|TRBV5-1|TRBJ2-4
CASSLDPQTKNIQYF
TGCGCCAGCAGCTTGGACCCGCAGACCAAAAACATTCAGTACTTC
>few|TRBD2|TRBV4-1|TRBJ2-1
CASSQFPLGGGSYNEQFF
TGCGCCAGCAGCCAGTTCCCCCTCGGGGGGGGGTCCTACAATGAGCAGTTCTTC
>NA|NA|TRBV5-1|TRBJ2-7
CASSPQEFSSYEQYF
TGCGCCAGCAGTCCACAGGAGTTTAGCTCCTACGAGCAGTACTTC
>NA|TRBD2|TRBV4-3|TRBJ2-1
CASSSYSGVGYNEQFF
TGCGCCAGCAGCTCATACAGCGGGGTGGGCTACAATGAGCAGTTCTTC
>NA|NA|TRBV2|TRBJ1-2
CASQRGPGSIYGYTF
TGTGCCAGCCAACGTGGCCCCGGGTCTATCTATGGCTACACCTTC
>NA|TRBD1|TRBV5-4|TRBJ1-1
CASSRTGRDTEAFF
TGTGCCAGCAGCCGGACAGGGAGGGACACTGAAGCTTTCTTT
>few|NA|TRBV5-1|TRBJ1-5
CARLGKCNQPQHF
TGCGCCAGACTCGGTAAGTGCAATCAGCCCCAGCATTTT
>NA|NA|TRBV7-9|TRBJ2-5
CASSSSGQETQYF
TGTGCCAGCAGCTCCTCGGGACAAGAGACCCAGTACTTC
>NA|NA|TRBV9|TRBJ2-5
CASSVGHTGQETQYF
TGTGCCAGCAGCGTGGGACATACGGGGCAAGAGACCCAGTACTTC
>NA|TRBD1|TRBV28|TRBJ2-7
CASRSPPGTGDYYEQYF
TGTGCCAGCAGGTCCCCCCCCGGGACAGGGGACTACTACGAGCAGTACTTC
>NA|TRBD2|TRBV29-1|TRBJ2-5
CSVALGTSGEETQYF
TGCAGCGTTGCATTGGGGACTAGCGGGGAAGAGACCCAGTACTTC
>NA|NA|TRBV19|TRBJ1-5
CASSITRQGNQPQHF
TGTGCCAGTAGTATTACTCGGCAGGGCAATCAGCCCCAGCATTTT
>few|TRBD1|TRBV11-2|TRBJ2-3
CASSYRGDRGGDTQYF
TGTGCCAGCAGCTACCGCGGGGACAGGGGTGGCGATACGCAGTATTTT
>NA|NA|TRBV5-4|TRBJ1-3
CASSLAGVSGNTIYF
TGTGCCAGCAGCTTGGCAGGGGTCTCTGGAAACACCATATATTTT
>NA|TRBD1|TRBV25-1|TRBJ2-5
CASSDSVRDRGRETQYF
TGTGCCAGCAGTGACAGCGTCCGGGACAGGGGGCGGGAGACCCAGTACTTC
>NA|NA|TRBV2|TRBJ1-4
CASSVGGNREKLFF
TGTGCCAGCAGTGTGGGGGGGAATCGAGAAAAACTGTTTTTT
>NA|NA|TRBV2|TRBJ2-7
CASSRTASYEQYF
TGTGCCAGCAGCCGGACAGCCTCCTACGAGCAGTACTTC
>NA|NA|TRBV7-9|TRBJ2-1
CASSAFRGSVDNEQFF
TGTGCCAGCAGCGCTTTTAGGGGATCGGTTGACAATGAGCAGTTCTTC
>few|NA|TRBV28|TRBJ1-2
CASTGQEKGYTF
TGTGCCAGCACTGGCCAAGAAAAAGGCTACACCTTC
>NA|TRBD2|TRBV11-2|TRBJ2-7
CASSRTGAGEDEQYF
TGTGCCAGCAGCCGAACGGGCGCGGGAGAAGACGAGCAGTACTTC
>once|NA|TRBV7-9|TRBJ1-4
CASSLVRGGSFATNEKLFF
TGTGCCAGCAGCTTAGTTCGGGGAGGAAGTTTTGCAACTAATGAAAAACTGTTTTTT
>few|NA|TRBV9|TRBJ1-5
CASSPTGQNNQPQHF
TGTGCCAGCAGCCCTACGGGACAAAACAATCAGCCCCAGCATTTT